These T cell receptor beta chains were read from a single sample in a study of PD-1 blockade in mismatch repair-deficient tumors. TCRdb's copy holds only in-frame clones and misses some; the assay was immunoSEQ multiplex PCR. The sample gives over 100,000 clones, 60% to 85% of which show up once; roughly 4.5% is in the top ten. The sample here was peripheral blood, taken roughly 60 weeks after starting pembrolizumab. All receptors derive from an adult with mismatch repair-deficient cancer. Each CDR3 is given with its conserved first and last residue. The D gene is left open where the match is weak. The size of a clone is reported for some rows only, either as once, few or many, or as a class for expanded clones.

len,d_gene,v_gene,abundance,j_gene,CDR3nt,CDR3aa
16,TRBD2,TRBV14,NA,TRBJ2-5,TGTGCCAGCAGCCTCAGCGGGAGGGCCCTGAGAGAGACCCAGTACTTC,CASSLSGRALRETQYF
12,NA,TRBV6-1,medium-sized,TRBJ2-1,TGTGCCAGCGGCGGCCTGGTGGGTGAGCAGTTCTTC,CASGGLVGEQFF
14,NA,TRBV11-2,NA,TRBJ1-1,TGTGCCAGCAGCTCACGCACAGGGAACACTGAAGCTTTCTTT,CASSSRTGNTEAFF
18,TRBD2,TRBV30,NA,TRBJ2-1,TGTGCCTGGAGTTTCGGACTAGCAACTGACGCGTACAAGTATGAGCAGTTCTTC,CAWSFGLATDAYKYEQFF
13,NA,TRBV5-6,NA,TRBJ1-2,TGTGCCAGCAGCCGATTACAGGGAGACGGCTACACCTTC,CASSRLQGDGYTF
12,NA,TRBV10-3,NA,TRBJ2-2,TGTGCCATCATGACGGGCACCGGGGAGCTGTTTTTT,CAIMTGTGELFF
13,TRBD1,TRBV7-9,NA,TRBJ2-7,TGTGCCAGCAGATCCGGGACAGGCGACGAGCAGTACTTC,CASRSGTGDEQYF
14,TRBD1,TRBV29-1,few,TRBJ2-1,TGCAGCGTACAGGGGGCTACAAGGAGGAATGAGCAGTTCTTC,CSVQGATRRNEQFF
14,NA,TRBV7-8,NA,TRBJ1-2,TGTGCCAGCAGCACAACATCCTTCCGCTATGGCTACACCTTC,CASSTTSFRYGYTF
14,NA,TRBV27,medium-sized,TRBJ2-7,TGTGCCAGCACCCCAGGGGATGGGGCGAACGAGCAGTACTTC,CASTPGDGANEQYF
15,TRBD2,TRBV5-1,NA,TRBJ2-5,TGCGCCAGCAGCTTGATGGCGGGAGCCCGGGAGACCCAGTACTTC,CASSLMAGARETQYF
16,TRBD1,TRBV10-1,NA,TRBJ1-5,TGCGCCAGCAGTGACCTGGGACAGGGATACGGTCAGCCCCAGCATTTT,CASSDLGQGYGQPQHF
16,TRBD1,TRBV7-9,NA,TRBJ2-5,TGTGCCAGCAGCTTAGCGCTTGACAGGGCCAAAGAGACCCAGTACTTC,CASSLALDRAKETQYF
13,NA,TRBV10-3,NA,TRBJ2-1,TGTGCCATCAGTGAGGTACAGGGCAATGAGCAGTTCTTC,CAISEVQGNEQFF
14,NA,TRBV11-1,NA,TRBJ2-3,TGTGCCAGCAGCTCGGGGGCTGTCCCAGATACGCAGTATTTT,CASSSGAVPDTQYF
18,TRBD2,TRBV7-6,NA,TRBJ2-1,TGTGCCAGCAGCTTAAAAGCTAGCGGGGTAAATACCTACAATGAGCAGTTCTTC,CASSLKASGVNTYNEQFF